This is a list of T cell receptor beta chains from one sample in a study of cytomegalovirus exposure and HLA in healthy donors. The table came from immunoSEQ multiplex PCR; TCRdb's copy has only in-frame clones and leaves some out. The table shows 150,000 to 200,000 clones, with 60% to 80% occurring only once. Sequences were obtained from PBMCs. These receptors all stem from a man in his forties or fifties in good health and CMV-seropositive. Both conserved end residues are part of each CDR3. Fields, in order: CDR3 length, clone size, V gene, J gene, D gene, CDR3 DNA, CDR3 protein. The D gene is left open where the match is weak. The listing skips clone size in some rows; elsewhere it reads once, few, many or a size class.

cdr3_length: 12; clone_size: NA; v_call: TRBV28; j_call: TRBJ2-1; d_call: TRBD2; cdr3_nt: TGTGCCAGCAGCTCGACTAGCGATGAGCAGTTCTTC; cdr3_aa: CASSSTSDEQFF
cdr3_length: 13; clone_size: NA; v_call: TRBV7-2; j_call: TRBJ1-2; d_call: TRBD1; cdr3_nt: TGTGCCAGCAGCTTAGGACAGGGGTATGGCTACACCTTC; cdr3_aa: CASSLGQGYGYTF
cdr3_length: 21; clone_size: NA; v_call: TRBV9; j_call: TRBJ2-7; d_call: TRBD2; cdr3_nt: TGTGCCAGCAGCGCCGGCCAAATCATGAGGACTAGCGGGTATCACTCCTACGAGCAGTACTTC; cdr3_aa: CASSAGQIMRTSGYHSYEQYF
cdr3_length: 15; clone_size: NA; v_call: TRBV9; j_call: TRBJ2-7; d_call: TRBD1; cdr3_nt: TGTGCCAGCAGCGAGTCAGGGGGTAGTTACTACGAGCAGTACTTC; cdr3_aa: CASSESGGSYYEQYF
cdr3_length: 13; clone_size: few; v_call: TRBV6-1; j_call: TRBJ1-2; d_call: TRBD1; cdr3_nt: TGTGCCAGCAGTGAAGGGACAGGGTTAGGCTACACCTTC; cdr3_aa: CASSEGTGLGYTF
cdr3_length: 18; clone_size: NA; v_call: TRBV19; j_call: TRBJ1-1; d_call: TRBD1; cdr3_nt: TGTGCCAGTAGTATTTTCGGTCAGGGGGCAGTTTTTGGGACTGAAGCTTTCTTT; cdr3_aa: CASSIFGQGAVFGTEAFF
cdr3_length: 14; clone_size: NA; v_call: TRBV2; j_call: TRBJ2-5; d_call: TRBD2; cdr3_nt: TGTGCCAGCAGGGTTAGCGGGAAGGGAGAGACCCAGTACTTC; cdr3_aa: CASRVSGKGETQYF
cdr3_length: 14; clone_size: few; v_call: TRBV25-1; j_call: TRBJ2-7; d_call: NA; cdr3_nt: TGTGCCAGCAGAAACGGGGGTTTTGTCTACGAGCAGTACTTC; cdr3_aa: CASRNGGFVYEQYF
cdr3_length: 14; clone_size: few; v_call: TRBV29-1; j_call: TRBJ1-3; d_call: NA; cdr3_nt: TGCAGCGTTGAGTGGCAGAACTCTGGAAACACCATATATTTT; cdr3_aa: CSVEWQNSGNTIYF
cdr3_length: 14; clone_size: once; v_call: TRBV2; j_call: TRBJ1-4; d_call: TRBD1; cdr3_nt: TGTGCCAGCAGTGCAGGGGGTGGATATGAAAAACTGTTTTTT; cdr3_aa: CASSAGGGYEKLFF
cdr3_length: 13; clone_size: NA; v_call: TRBV2; j_call: TRBJ1-5; d_call: TRBD1; cdr3_nt: TGTGCCAGCGGACTACAGGGGGCGCAGCCCCAGCATTTT; cdr3_aa: CASGLQGAQPQHF
cdr3_length: 16; clone_size: once; v_call: TRBV19; j_call: TRBJ2-2; d_call: NA; cdr3_nt: TGTGCCAGTAATACCGGGACAACCGCGAACACCGGGGAGCTGTTTTTT; cdr3_aa: CASNTGTTANTGELFF
cdr3_length: 17; clone_size: NA; v_call: TRBV9; j_call: TRBJ2-2; d_call: TRBD2; cdr3_nt: TGTGCCAGCAGCGTAGCTGGGCTAGCGGGGAACACCGGGGAGCTGTTTTTT; cdr3_aa: CASSVAGLAGNTGELFF
cdr3_length: 15; clone_size: NA; v_call: TRBV7-3; j_call: TRBJ2-2; d_call: TRBD2; cdr3_nt: TGTGCCAGCAGCACTACTAGCGGGAGCCCCGGGGAGCTGTTTTTT; cdr3_aa: CASSTTSGSPGELFF
cdr3_length: 14; clone_size: NA; v_call: TRBV5-6; j_call: TRBJ2-7; d_call: NA; cdr3_nt: TGTGCCAGCAGACCGACTAGTGACTCCTACGAGCAGTACTTC; cdr3_aa: CASRPTSDSYEQYF
cdr3_length: 18; clone_size: NA; v_call: TRBV30; j_call: TRBJ2-5; d_call: TRBD1; cdr3_nt: TGTGCCTGGAGGGCTAGAACCTGGGACAGGGGGCCCAGAGAGACCCAGTACTTC; cdr3_aa: CAWRARTWDRGPRETQYF
cdr3_length: 15; clone_size: few; v_call: TRBV5-4; j_call: TRBJ1-1; d_call: TRBD1; cdr3_nt: TGTGCCAGCAGCTTGGTGGGACAGCGAGCTCAAGGAGCTTTCTTT; cdr3_aa: CASSLVGQRAQGAFF
cdr3_length: 14; clone_size: NA; v_call: TRBV28; j_call: TRBJ2-1; d_call: NA; cdr3_nt: TGTGCCAGCATTGAGGGAAGGGCCTACAATGAGCAGTTCTTC; cdr3_aa: CASIEGRAYNEQFF
cdr3_length: 14; clone_size: NA; v_call: TRBV5-1; j_call: TRBJ2-7; d_call: NA; cdr3_nt: TGCGCCAGCAGCTTGGAACAGGGAATCAACGAGCAGTACTTC; cdr3_aa: CASSLEQGINEQYF
cdr3_length: 15; clone_size: NA; v_call: TRBV6-6; j_call: TRBJ2-1; d_call: TRBD2; cdr3_nt: TGTGCCAGCAGTCAGACTAGCGGGGGAAACAATGAGCAGTTCTTC; cdr3_aa: CASSQTSGGNNEQFF
cdr3_length: 14; clone_size: NA; v_call: TRBV29-1; j_call: TRBJ2-7; d_call: NA; cdr3_nt: TGCAGCGTTGGGGGGGTGGGCAGCTCCTACGAGCAGTACTTC; cdr3_aa: CSVGGVGSSYEQYF
cdr3_length: 13; clone_size: NA; v_call: TRBV5-4; j_call: TRBJ2-5; d_call: NA; cdr3_nt: TGTGCCAGCAGCTTCACAGGGCTGGAGACCCAGTACTTC; cdr3_aa: CASSFTGLETQYF
cdr3_length: 13; clone_size: NA; v_call: TRBV5-5; j_call: TRBJ2-5; d_call: NA; cdr3_nt: TGTGCCAGCAGCCGTGACACTCAAGAGACCCAGTACTTC; cdr3_aa: CASSRDTQETQYF